Detailed here is one T cell receptor (beta chain). Profiled with immunoSEQ multiplex PCR; TCRdb holds only in-frame clones, not every one. The repertoire includes some 150,000 clones, roughly 89% of them detected once, and roughly 5.5% sits in the top ten. This sample is drawn from a study of blood T cell repertoires in COVID-19. A COVID-19 case had been met by exposed participants during the 2 weeks before study entry. The V end was cut by 4 bases, the J end by 2 bases, with 9 bases between. Germline V lookup: CDR1 SQVTM, CDR2 ANQGSEA. This CDR3 is built from 13 residues. Sequences were obtained from PBMCs or T cells enriched from blood (not recorded which). This sequence originates from a woman aged 45-59 years who had been exposed to COVID-19. The V and J genes are TRBV29-1 and TRBJ2-1, with D tentatively TRBD2 (6 bases). CDR3 protein: CSVVWGAYNEQFF. As DNA, the CDR3 is TGCAGCGTTGTCTGGGGGGCCTACAATGAGCAGTTCTTC.